These T cell receptor beta chains were read from a single sample in a study of graft-versus-host responses after intestinal transplantation. Sequencing used immunoSEQ multiplex PCR; TCRdb keeps in-frame clones, though not all of them. The table lists tens of thousands of clones, about 90% of them singletons, with under 1.5% in the top ten. No cognate antigen is known for these TCRs. This sample comprised unstimulated CD8+ T cells sorted from spleen or lymph node cells, obtained before intestinal transplant. These receptors were collected from a human donor who received an intestinal transplant. CDR3s include the opening cysteine and the closing phenylalanine or tryptophan. Fields, in order: CDR3 DNA, CDR3 protein, J gene, V gene, D gene, clone size. A D gene is named only where the DNA matches it firmly. Only some rows state a clone size, as once, few, many or a class for expanded clones.

TGTGCCAGCAGCTTCGGGACCTACAATGAGCAGTTCTTC | CASSFGTYNEQFF | TRBJ2-1 | TRBV7-3 | NA | NA
TGCGCCAGCAGTTCTGGGACAGGACCCACCTACGAGCAGTACTTC | CASSSGTGPTYEQYF | TRBJ2-7 | TRBV10-2 | TRBD1 | NA
TGTGCCAGCAGCTTAGTGGCAGGCCACTACGAGCAGTACTTC | CASSLVAGHYEQYF | TRBJ2-7 | TRBV7-6 | NA | NA
TGTGCCACCCAACCATGTAGCGGGGGTTGGGATGAGCAGTTCTTC | CATQPCSGGWDEQFF | TRBJ2-1 | TRBV21-1 | NA | NA
TGTGCCAGCAGCTCGGTTAATCAGCCCCAGCATTTT | CASSSVNQPQHF | TRBJ1-5 | TRBV7-8 | NA | NA
TGTGCCAGCAGCTCCGGGACAATGGCCGAGCAGTACTTC | CASSSGTMAEQYF | TRBJ2-7 | TRBV7-9 | NA | NA
TGTGCCAGCAGTTACTCGGGGCAGGGGCTCTCCTACGAGCAGTACTTC | CASSYSGQGLSYEQYF | TRBJ2-7 | TRBV6-6 | NA | NA
TGTGCCAGCAGTTGGGACAGGGGCGCAACTAATGAAAAACTGTTTTTT | CASSWDRGATNEKLFF | TRBJ1-4 | TRBV6-5 | TRBD1 | NA
TGTGCCAGTAGTTTGGGACTGAGCTCCTACGAGCAGTACTTC | CASSLGLSSYEQYF | TRBJ2-7 | TRBV19 | NA | NA
TGTGCCAGCAGCTTAACCAACACAGATACGCAGTATTTT | CASSLTNTDTQYF | TRBJ2-3 | TRBV7-3 | NA | once
TGTGCCAGTAGTATGGGGGCCGGAGGTCCCCAGCATTTT | CASSMGAGGPQHF | TRBJ1-5 | TRBV19 | NA | NA
TGTGCCAGTAGTATCCAGTTGAACACTGAAGCTTTCTTT | CASSIQLNTEAFF | TRBJ1-1 | TRBV19 | NA | NA
TGTGCCAGCAGCTTACCCGCTGGGGCCAACGTCCTGACTTTC | CASSLPAGANVLTF | TRBJ2-6 | TRBV7-9 | NA | once
TGTGCCAGCAGCTTAGAGTCTGAGCAAGAGACCCAGTACTTC | CASSLESEQETQYF | TRBJ2-5 | TRBV11-2 | NA | NA
TGTGCCAGCAGTGAATGGGACAGGTCGGGCTATGGCTACACCTTC | CASSEWDRSGYGYTF | TRBJ1-2 | TRBV6-1 | TRBD1 | NA
TGTGCCAGCAGCCCCCTTAGCGGGGGTTCAGATACGCAGTATTTT | CASSPLSGGSDTQYF | TRBJ2-3 | TRBV7-3 | TRBD2 | NA
TGTGCCAGCAGCTTAGGCCTCGGGGGTGCCTACAATGAGCAGTTCTTC | CASSLGLGGAYNEQFF | TRBJ2-1 | TRBV13 | NA | NA
TGTGCCAGCAGTTTAGGCCCCGGGGGGGGGTGGGAGCAGTACTTC | CASSLGPGGGWEQYF | TRBJ2-7 | TRBV27 | TRBD2 | NA
TGTGCCAGCAGCCCACCTACGGGCGGGGAGCTGTTTTTT | CASSPPTGGELFF | TRBJ2-2 | TRBV7-8 | NA | NA
TGCGCCAGCAGCCAAGGGACAAACACTGAAGCTTTCTTT | CASSQGTNTEAFF | TRBJ1-1 | TRBV4-1 | NA | NA